This TCR beta chain originates from a study of shared clonotypes between healthy human individuals. Study details: Each donor had three CD4 naive, three CD4 memory, two CD8 naive and one CD8 memory plate. Study-level findings and limits: Non-shared clonotypes had lower generation probabilities than clonotypes shared by all four sorted-subset donors. Sequencing of the sorted subsets was shown by rarefaction to be incomplete despite large depth.

Concerning this clone itself: Its antigen is unidentified.

Profiled with immunoSEQ multiplex PCR; TCRdb holds only in-frame clones, not every one. The sample has around 1,000,000 clones, 70% to 80% seen once. The specimen sequenced was memory CD4+ T cells from PBMCs. Subset denoted: CD45RA-negative fraction. This sequence was found in a man in his late teens or twenties in good health. Some clones in this sample may be carry-over from other donors' samples.

CDR3 protein: CASSIGGQGLNQPQHF. The CDR3 nucleotides are TGTGCCAGTAGTATAGGGGGACAGGGGCTCAATCAGCCCCAGCATTTT. V usage is TRBV19 and J usage is TRBJ1-5; TRBD1 matches at 10 bases. The germline CDR1 and CDR2 sequences are LNHDA and SQIVND (reference sequence). Trimming cost V 1 base and J 3 bases; bases outside gene matches: 3. This CDR3 has 16 amino acids.